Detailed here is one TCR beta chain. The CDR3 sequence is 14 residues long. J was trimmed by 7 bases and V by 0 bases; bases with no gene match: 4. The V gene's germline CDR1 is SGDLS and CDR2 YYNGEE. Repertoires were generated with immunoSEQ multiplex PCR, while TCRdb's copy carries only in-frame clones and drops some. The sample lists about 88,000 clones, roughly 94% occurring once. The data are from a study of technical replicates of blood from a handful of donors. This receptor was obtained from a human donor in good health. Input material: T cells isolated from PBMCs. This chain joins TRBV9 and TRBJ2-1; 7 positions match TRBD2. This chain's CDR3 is CASSVGSGENEQFF. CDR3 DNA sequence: TGTGCCAGCAGCGTAGGCAGCGGGGAGAATGAGCAGTTCTTC.